The 23 T cell receptor beta chains listed next were all sequenced from one sample in a study of T cells in Graves' hyperthyroidism and ophthalmopathy. RNA transcripts were the template for amplifying TCR beta CDR3 regions. The HTBI primer set drove a first-round RT-PCR of the TCR CDR3. TCRdb independently ran MiXCR on the multiplex PCR reads; one entry per CDR3 protein. The data contain some 500,000 distinct CDR3 sequences, about 15% of them seen just once; the ten biggest clones take up over 25%. Sequencing was performed on blood. These TCRs come from a woman aged 25 to 39 with Graves' ophthalmopathy.

V and J are TRBV12-3 or TRBV12-4 and TRBJ2-2; 7 nucleotides align to TRBD1. There are 16 residues in the CDR3. J lost 5 bases, V lost 3 bases, and 9 bases had no gene match. The chain's CDR3 is CASSFKGAPATGELFF. The CDR3 coding sequence is TGTGCCAGCAGTTTTAAGGGGGCCCCCGCTACCGGGGAGCTGTTTTTT.

This clonotype occurred a few times. The chain uses TRBV4-3 and TRBJ1-6; D might be TRBD1 (5 bases). This CDR3 is 17 amino acids long. The V end was cut by 1 base, the J end by 2 bases, with 12 bases between. From germline, CDR1 is LGHNA and CDR2 YSLEER. This chain's CDR3 is CASSQGDSTTYNSPLHF. CDR3 DNA: TGCGCCAGCAGCCAAGGGGACTCCACTACCTATAATTCACCCCTCCACTTT.

This clonotype was observed many times. The V and J genes are TRBV28 and TRBJ2-1; TRBD2 aligns across 8 bases. V shed 4 bases and J 6 bases; nucleotides not matched to a gene: 11. Germline CDR1 and CDR2: MDHEN and SYDVKM. The CDR3 contains 16 residues. The CDR3 protein is CASSSLGGTRGNEQFF. CDR3 sequence (DNA): TGTGCCAGCAGTTCTCTTGGGGGGACTAGGGGCAATGAGCAGTTCTTC.

This clonotype was recorded a few times. A much bigger clone sits one base away, suggesting this may be a read error. This chain joins TRBV28 and TRBJ2-1; 8 positions agree with TRBD2. The CDR3 has 16 amino acids. Germline V gene lookup returns CDR1 MDHEN and CDR2 SYDVKM. CDR3 in amino acids: CASRLLDGRARNEQFF. The CDR3, as DNA: TGTGCCAGCAGATTATTGGACGGGAGGGCGCGGAATGAGCAGTTCTTC.

There are many counts of this clonotype. CDR3 sequence reads: CASSLDKVRGYEQYF. The CDR3 region has the DNA TGTGCCAGCAGCTTGGATAAGGTCAGGGGATACGAGCAGTACTTC. The V and J genes are TRBV7-8 and TRBJ2-7; D perhaps matches TRBD1 (6 bases). The CDR3 loop spans 15 amino acids. Germline V lookup: CDR1 SGHVS, CDR2 FQNEAQ. Between the trimmed V and J ends, which lost 3 bases and 4 bases, there was a span of 16 bases.

At least ten counts were recorded for this clonotype. A junction end diverges from the germline sequence, so it may reflect a read error. The chain is built from TRBV5-1 and TRBJ1-1, with no clear D. This CDR3 spans 13 amino acids. Germline loops: CDR1 SGHRS, CDR2 YFSETQ. The CDR3: CASSPEMNTEAFF. The CDR3 DNA is TGTGCCAGCAGCCCCGAGATGAACACTGAAGCTTTCTTT.

In the case of this clonotype: A much larger clone sits a single nucleotide away, making a read error possible. The rearrangement uses TRBV28 and TRBJ2-3, with TRBD2 identical over 10 bases. Germline V lookup: CDR1 MDHEN, CDR2 SYDVKM. CDR3 length: 14 amino acids. The CDR3 bases are TGTGCCGGGGGCCTAGCGGGAGAAGGAGATGCGCAGTATTTT. Protein product: CAGGLAGEGDAQYF.

J is TRBJ2-3 and V is TRBV5-6; no definite D call. The germline gives CDR1 SGHDT, CDR2 YYEEEE. Trimming removed 1 base at V and 0 bases at J, with 24 bases between. The CDR3 contains 20 residues. This chain's CDR3 is CASSLMVPPPKELSTDTQYF. The CDR3 bases are TGTGCCAGCAGCTTGATGGTACCTCCCCCGAAGGAGTTGAGCACAGATACGCAGTATTTT.

In its sample, this clonotype was seen many times. V and J are TRBV7-8 and TRBJ2-7, with 7 bases aligning to TRBD1. J lost 2 bases, V lost 1 base, and 5 bases had no gene match. Germline CDR1 is SGHVS and CDR2 is FQNEAQ. This CDR3 comprises 15 residues. Written as DNA, the CDR3 is TGTGCCAGCAGCTTAGGTTGGGACAGTGCCTACGAGCAGTACTTC. Amino acid sequence: CASSLGWDSAYEQYF.

In its sample, this clonotype was seen many times. The rearrangement links TRBV6-6 to TRBJ2-7; 10 nucleotides align to TRBD2. The V gene end was trimmed by 1 base and the J gene end by 1 base; junction bases not matched to a gene: 13. The CDR3 extends over 19 amino acids. CDR1 MNHNY and CDR2 SVGAGI come from the germline V gene (reference sequence). The CDR3 sequence: CASSYYASGSSRQSYEQYF. Here the CDR3 DNA reads TGTGCCAGCAGTTACTACGCTAGCGGGAGTAGTCGCCAGTCCTACGAGCAGTACTTC.

This clonotype was recorded many times. V usage is TRBV28 and J usage is TRBJ2-1; TRBD1 matches 7 bases. Trimming took 4 bases from V and 3 from J; bases not matched to a gene: 6. Germline loops: CDR1 MDHEN, CDR2 SYDVKM. The CDR3 length is 15 residues. The CDR3 here is CASSSDRYLYNEQFF. CDR3 bases: TGTGCCAGCAGTTCGGACAGGTACCTCTACAATGAGCAGTTCTTC. The whole variable domain, filled in from reference TRBV28 and TRBJ2-1, reads DVKVTQSSRYLVKRTGEKVFLECVQDMDHENMFWYRQDPGLGLRLIYFSYDVKMKEKGDIPEGYSVSREKKERFSLILESASTNQTSMYLCASSSDRYLYNEQFFGPGTRLTVL.

This clonotype was found a few times. V gene TRBV30 combines with J gene TRBJ2-6; D not resolved. This CDR3 region has 16 residues. CDR1 is GTSNPN and CDR2 is SVGIG in the germline V gene (reference sequence). The germline V and J ends were trimmed by 2 bases and 0 bases, with 11 bases remaining between them. The chain's CDR3 is CAWSPARVSGANVLTF. The DNA of the CDR3 is TGTGCCTGGAGTCCGGCACGTGTCTCTGGGGCCAACGTCCTGACTTTC.

The CDR3 loop reads CASSYFPGRSSSYNEQFF. CDR3 sequence (DNA): TGTGCCAGCAGTTACTTCCCCGGCAGGAGTAGCTCCTACAATGAGCAGTTCTTC. The rearrangement links TRBV6-2 or TRBV6-3 to TRBJ2-1, with D uncertain. CDR1 MNHEY and CDR2 SVGEGT come from the germline V gene. The CDR3 has 18 residues. Trimming took off 1 base at V and 0 bases at J, with 16 bases between the two ends.

Many counts were recorded for this clonotype. The genes are TRBV15 and TRBJ1-2; possible D gene TRBD1, 6 bases. Germline V gene lookup returns CDR1 LNHNV and CDR2 YYDKDF (reference sequence). The CDR3 is 16 amino acids. The V gene lost 3 bases and the J gene lost 8 bases, with 22 bases spanning the gap. CDR3 coding DNA: TGTGCCACCAGCAGGGCCTCCTCCAGGGGAACTAGGGGCTACACCTTC. As protein: CATSRASSRGTRGYTF.

The CDR3 DNA reads TGCAGTGCCCCACCGAGTAACTATGGCTACACCTTC. This sequence encodes CSAPPSNYGYTF. V gene TRBV20-1 combines with J gene TRBJ1-2; no clear D gene. V lost 6 bases and J 1 base, leaving 9 bases between the germline ends. The CDR3 length is 12 residues. From germline, CDR1 is DFQATT and CDR2 SNEGSKA (reference sequence).

Ten or more counts support this clonotype. The chain is built from TRBV12-3 or TRBV12-4 and TRBJ1-1; no firm D call. Trimming stripped 2 bases from V and 4 bases from J, with 8 bases between. The CDR3 is made up of 13 amino acids. The CDR3 here is CASSLPVGTEAFF. In DNA, the CDR3 is TGTGCCAGCAGTTTACCGGTTGGCACTGAAGCTTTCTTT.

This clonotype was detected only a few times. The V gene is TRBV5-1, the J gene TRBJ2-7; TRBD1 agrees at 12 bases. Per germline, CDR1 SGHRS and CDR2 YFSETQ. The CDR3 extends over 19 amino acids. Trimming at V came to 4 bases and at J to 0 bases, leaving 14 bases not matched to a gene. This CDR3 reads CASSPPWDRGRGTSYEQYF. The CDR3 DNA reads as TGCGCCAGCAGCCCTCCTTGGGACAGGGGGCGAGGAACCTCCTACGAGCAGTACTTC.

In this sample, this clonotype turned up a few times. The gene calls are TRBV6-5 and TRBJ2-5; D is uncertain. CDR3 size: 14 residues. V gave up 0 bases and J gave up 9 bases, with 14 bases separating them. Germline V CDR1 and CDR2: MNHEY, SVGAGI. The CDR3 sequence is CASSYSRPPQAQYF. The CDR3 region has the DNA TGTGCCAGCAGTTACTCGAGACCACCGCAGGCCCAGTACTTC.

This clonotype turned up a few times. The chain uses TRBV6-2 or TRBV6-3 and TRBJ2-1; unclear D gene. Germline V gene sequence: CDR1 MNHEY, CDR2 SVGEGT. This CDR3 comprises 11 residues. The V gene lost 5 bases and the J gene lost 9 bases, with 8 bases spanning the gap. DNA of the CDR3: TGTGCCAGCAGTAACCCTCTTGAGCAGTTCTTC. Amino acids: CASSNPLEQFF.

The chain joins TRBV20-1 to TRBJ2-3; 9 bases are shared with TRBD2. Germline trimming cut 1 base from V and 3 bases from J; bases unmatched to any gene: 8. The germline gives CDR1 DFQATT, CDR2 SNEGSKA (reference sequence). CDR3 length equals 16 residues. CDR3: CSARVGLAGATDTQYF. CDR3 in DNA: TGCAGTGCTAGAGTCGGGTTAGCGGGAGCGACAGATACGCAGTATTTT.

In this sample, this clonotype turned up a few times. The genes are TRBV20-1 and TRBJ2-2, with 8 nucleotides matching TRBD1. Germline CDR1 reads DFQATT; CDR2 reads SNEGSKA (reference sequence). V shed 6 bases and J 1 base; nucleotides not matched to a gene: 10. The CDR3 spans 16 residues. CDR3 residues: CSARLQGQENTGELFF. The DNA of the CDR3 is TGCAGTGCCCGTCTTCAGGGACAGGAGAACACCGGGGAGCTGTTTTTT.

The table lists this clonotype with many counts. The chain employs TRBV28 and TRBJ2-7, with D perhaps being TRBD1 or TRBD2 (5 bases each). CDR3 length equals 16 residues. With 2 bases removed from V and 3 bases from J, the gap between germline ends came to 17 bases. CDR1 and CDR2 from the germline V gene are MDHEN and SYDVKM. CDR3 bases: TGTGCCAGCAGTTTAAGGTCCGGGACGAGTGTCTACGAGCAGTACTTC. Translation gives CASSLRSGTSVYEQYF.

This clonotype has more than one count but fewer than ten. DNA for the CDR3: TGTGCCAGCAGCTTGGATCGGGGGGCACGTGGTGGCTACACCTTC. Its protein product is CASSLDRGARGGYTF. The chain joins TRBV5-4 to TRBJ1-2; tentative D call: TRBD1 (6 bases). The CDR3 loop spans 15 amino acids. The germline V gene has CDR1 SGHNT and CDR2 YYREEE (reference sequence). Deletions cut 0 bases from V and 7 bases from J, with 16 bases between.